This passage covers 24 T cell receptor beta chains from one sample sequenced in a study of T-cell memory formation after mild COVID-19. TCRdb re-called the 5' RACE reads through MiXCR, storing one row per CDR3 protein. This sample carries approximately 260,000 distinct CDR3 sequences, roughly 18% of them seen once, and the ten largest clones take 23%. The sample taken for sequencing was PBMCs or a T cell subset sorted from them (not recorded which). These receptors all come from a young man who had mild COVID-19 (a few samples of this study predate the infection). Cell type and time point are not known.

This clonotype turned up a few times. The CDR3 here is CASSLAHAGGSEAFF. The DNA for the CDR3 is TGTGCCAGCAGCTTAGCCCACGCAGGGGGCTCTGAAGCTTTCTTT. The chain uses TRBV7-8 and TRBJ1-1, with TRBD1 matching over 8 bases. The ends lost 0 bases at V and 6 bases at J; junction bases unmatched: 6. The CDR3 sequence is 15 residues long. Germline CDR1 is SGHVS and CDR2 is FQNEAQ.

The chain uses TRBV7-9 and TRBJ1-6, with unresolved D. Trimming took 4 bases from V and 9 from J, leaving 13 bases between them. CDR1 SEHNR and CDR2 FQNEAQ come from the germline V gene (reference sequence). CDR3 length: 14 residues. Here the CDR3 DNA reads TGTGCCAGCAGCTCATACGAAGGGATTTCACCCCTCCACTTT. Protein product: CASSSYEGISPLHF.

The V gene is TRBV28, the J gene TRBJ2-3; D is unresolved. The V and J ends lost 2 bases and 9 bases respectively, with 12 bases between them. The CDR3 sequence is 13 residues long. The germline CDR1 and CDR2 sequences are MDHEN and SYDVKM. CDR3 region: CASSLSSRPTQYF. The CDR3 DNA sequence: TGTGCCAGCAGTTTAAGCTCGCGGCCAACGCAGTATTTT. Supplemented by reference TRBV28 and TRBJ2-3, the full variable domain reads DVKVTQSSRYLVKRTGEKVFLECVQDMDHENMFWYRQDPGLGLRLIYFSYDVKMKEKGDIPEGYSVSREKKERFSLILESASTNQTSMYLCASSLSSRPTQYFGPGTRLTVL.

This clonotype was seen more than once but under ten times. The chain is built from TRBV7-9 and TRBJ2-1, with 11 bases fitting TRBD2. This CDR3 spans 15 amino acids. Trimming cost V 5 bases and J 8 bases; bases outside gene matches: 8. Germline CDR1 SEHNR, CDR2 FQNEAQ (reference sequence). The CDR3 region has the DNA TGTGCCAGCAGCCCGTATAGCGGGGGGGCCCATGAGCAGTTCTTC. This translates into CASSPYSGGAHEQFF.

The rearrangement joins TRBV7-9 to TRBJ1-2; no definite D call. V was trimmed by 2 bases and J by 5 bases, leaving 12 bases between them. This CDR3 is built from 14 residues. Germline V lookup: CDR1 SEHNR, CDR2 FQNEAQ (reference sequence). The CDR3 protein is CASSLQAGEYGYTF. DNA for the CDR3: TGTGCCAGCAGCTTACAGGCAGGTGAATATGGCTACACCTTC.

This rearrangement joins TRBV5-1 to TRBJ2-2, with TRBD1 identical over 10 bases. Germline assignment: CDR1 SGHRS and CDR2 YFSETQ. Losses at the gene ends were 4 bases for V and 3 bases for J; bases not matched to a gene: 6. CDR3 length: 16 residues. The CDR3 DNA reads as TGCGCCAGCAGCGAGGACAGGGGGAAACACACCGGGGAGCTGTTTTTT. Translating gives CASSEDRGKHTGELFF.

V gene TRBV2 combines with J gene TRBJ1-1, with TRBD1 identical over 8 bases. V lost 6 bases, J lost 6 bases, and 6 bases stayed unmatched. The CDR3 has 13 amino acids. The V gene's germline CDR1 is SNHLY and CDR2 FYNNEI. The CDR3: CASRKTGGAEAFF. In nucleotides, the CDR3 is TGTGCCAGCAGAAAAACAGGGGGGGCTGAAGCTTTCTTT. Together with reference TRBV2 and TRBJ1-1, the CDR3 gives the full variable domain: EPEVTQTPSHQVTQMGQEVILRCVPISNHLYFYWYRQILGQKVEFLVSFYNNEISEKSEIFDDQFSVERPDGSNFTLKIRSTKLEDSAMYFCASRKTGGAEAFFGQGTRLTVV.

At least ten counts were recorded for this clonotype. This sequence joins TRBV5-1 and TRBJ2-7; 7 bases match TRBD1. Per germline, CDR1 SGHRS and CDR2 YFSETQ. V shed 0 bases and J 2 bases; nucleotides not matched to a gene: 2. The CDR3 is 14 residues long. CDR3: CASSLAQGTYEQYV. The CDR3 coding sequence is TGCGCCAGCAGCTTGGCACAGGGGACCTACGAGCAGTACGTC.

This clonotype was recorded a few times. The chain combines TRBV2 with TRBJ2-1, with D possibly TRBD1 on 5 matching bases. CDR1 is SNHLY, CDR2 FYNNEI, per germline. Trimming cost V 2 bases and J 8 bases, with 7 bases left between them. The CDR3 runs to 12 residues. CDR3 in amino acids: CASSESGYEQFF. CDR3 bases: TGTGCCAGCAGTGAATCAGGGTATGAGCAGTTCTTC.

CDR3 amino acids: CASSPATGPYEQYV. CDR3 nucleotides: TGTGCCAGCTCACCTGCGACAGGGCCCTACGAGCAGTACGTC. The chain carries TRBV18 and TRBJ2-7, with 7 bases aligning to TRBD1. The CDR3 loop spans 14 amino acids. V shed 3 bases and J 2 bases; nucleotides not matched to a gene: 4. Germline V CDR1 and CDR2: KGHSH, LQKENI.

The chain employs TRBV7-6 and TRBJ2-7, with a tentative D call TRBD2 (5 bases). V was clipped by 1 base and J by 0 bases, with 10 bases between them. The germline gives CDR1 SGHVS, CDR2 FNYEAQ. This CDR3 is 15 amino acids long. This chain's CDR3 is CASSLEPGNSYEQYF. CDR3 in DNA: TGTGCCAGCAGCTTAGAGCCGGGGAACTCCTACGAGCAGTACTTC.

Ten or more counts support this clonotype. The CDR3 reads CASSLWGSSYEQYV. CDR3 nucleotides: TGTGCCAGCAGTTTGTGGGGGAGCTCCTACGAGCAGTACGTC. The chain links TRBV28 to TRBJ2-7; D may be TRBD1 or TRBD2 (5 bases each). Trimming pared 3 bases from V and 0 bases from J, leaving 9 bases between. The germline V gene encodes CDR1 MDHEN and CDR2 SYDVKM. This CDR3 region has 14 residues.

This clonotype was seen only a few times. This chain links TRBV7-9 with TRBJ1-2, with D hard to call. The CDR3 is made up of 12 amino acids. Trimming removed 3 bases at V and 3 bases at J, with 5 bases between. Germline CDR1 is SEHNR and CDR2 is FQNEAQ (reference sequence). Here the CDR3 reads CASSFVDYGYTF. The CDR3 DNA sequence: TGTGCCAGCAGCTTCGTCGACTATGGCTACACCTTC.

This clonotype was recorded many times. The rearrangement joins TRBV5-1 to TRBJ2-5, with 8 bases aligning to TRBD1. With V trimmed by 4 bases and J by 4 bases, 3 bases remained unmatched. Germline V gene data show CDR1 as SGHRS and CDR2 as YFSETQ. The CDR3 consists of 13 residues. The CDR3 DNA sequence: TGCGCCAGCAGCCTACAGGGGGGAGAGACCCAGTACTTC. Translated: CASSLQGGETQYF.

The rearrangement links TRBV20-1 to TRBJ1-4; possibly TRBD1 for D (6 bases). Trimming pared 4 bases from V and 6 bases from J, leaving 15 bases between. In germline, CDR1 is DFQATT, CDR2 SNEGSKA (reference sequence). The CDR3 is 14 amino acids. CDR3 coding DNA: TGCAGTGCTAAACAGGGTTTGGCGGATGAAAAACTGTTTTTT. It is translated as CSAKQGLADEKLFF.

The chain uses TRBV27 and TRBJ1-2; TRBD1 is a possible D gene (5 bases). V was shortened by 5 bases and J by 4 bases, with 14 bases between the two germline ends. Germline V gives CDR1 MNHEY, CDR2 SMNVEV (reference sequence). This CDR3 region has 14 residues. Here the CDR3 DNA reads TGTGCCAGCAGTACCCAGGGAACTTTCTATGGCTACACCTTC. It encodes CASSTQGTFYGYTF.

This clonotype was observed a handful of times. The chain joins TRBV6-1 to TRBJ2-6, with 8 nucleotides matching TRBD1. V lost 2 bases and J lost 4; bases outside the gene matches: 7. There are 17 residues in the CDR3. Germline V gene data show CDR1 as MNHNS and CDR2 as SASEGT. CDR3 loop: CASSESQGATGANVLTF. Here the CDR3 DNA reads TGTGCCAGCAGTGAATCCCAGGGGGCAACCGGGGCCAACGTCCTGACTTTC.

This clonotype was counted only a few times. The CDR3 is CATSIEGGYEQYF. DNA of the CDR3: TGTGCCACCAGCATCGAGGGTGGGTACGAGCAGTACTTC. This rearrangement joins TRBV15 to TRBJ2-7; D may be TRBD2 (5 bases). The CDR3 consists of 13 residues. Germline loops: CDR1 LNHNV, CDR2 YYDKDF (reference sequence). Trimming stripped 4 bases from V and 4 bases from J, with 11 bases between.

This clonotype was seen only a few times. The chain combines TRBV9 with TRBJ1-2; D is uncertain. The CDR3 has 12 amino acids. Trimming removed 4 bases at V and 5 bases at J, with 9 bases between. The V gene's germline CDR1 is SGDLS and CDR2 YYNGEE. The CDR3 protein is CASSRGEYGYTF. The CDR3, as DNA: TGTGCCAGCAGCCGGGGAGAATATGGCTACACCTTC.

This clonotype was detected only a few times. The chain recombines TRBV7-6 with TRBJ1-4; D perhaps matches TRBD1 (5 bases). The germline V and J ends were trimmed by 1 base and 2 bases, with 8 bases remaining between them. There are 15 residues in the CDR3. Germline loops: CDR1 SGHVS, CDR2 FNYEAQ. As DNA, the CDR3 is TGTGCCAGCAGCTTAGTGCGGGGGACTAATGAAAAACTGTTTTTT. This translates into CASSLVRGTNEKLFF.

The V and J genes are TRBV5-1 and TRBJ2-1, with TRBD1 identical over 7 bases. The J segment lost 7 bases and the V segment lost 3 bases, leaving 10 bases of the junction unmatched. The CDR3 extends over 15 amino acids. The germline gives CDR1 SGHRS, CDR2 YFSETQ. The CDR3 spells CASSYNSGGQNEQFF. Written as DNA, the CDR3 is TGCGCCAGCAGCTACAATTCAGGGGGACAGAATGAGCAGTTCTTC.

At least ten counts were recorded for this clonotype. V and J are TRBV20-1 and TRBJ2-7; no firm D call. Trimming shortened V by 5 bases and J by 4 bases, and 21 bases separated the two germline ends. This CDR3 has 15 amino acids. Germline V gene data show CDR1 as DFQATT and CDR2 as SNEGSKA (reference sequence). Here the CDR3 reads CSAALPSLGSYEQYF. The CDR3 DNA follows: TGCAGTGCTGCCCTCCCCTCTCTTGGGTCGTACGAGCAGTACTTC.

The genes are TRBV3-1 and TRBJ2-4; 9 bases match TRBD1. This CDR3 contains 15 residues. V lost 1 base, J lost 3 bases, and 1 base stayed unmatched. Germline V lookup: CDR1 LGHDT, CDR2 YNNKEL (reference sequence). Written as DNA, the CDR3 is TGTGCCAGCAGCCAAGGGACAGGGGTCAAAAACATTCAGTACTTC. Its protein is CASSQGTGVKNIQYF.

V usage is TRBV6-6 and J usage is TRBJ2-3; TRBD2 agrees at 9 bases. CDR1 MNHNY and CDR2 SVGAGI come from the germline V gene (reference sequence). The CDR3 extends over 13 amino acids. With 11 bases clipped from V and 2 bases from J, the junction kept 5 bases outside the gene matches. DNA for the CDR3: TGTGCCGCGGGGGGGCCGATCACAGATACGCAGTATTTT. Residues: CAAGGPITDTQYF.